This TCR beta chain was sequenced in a study of blood T cells in healthy people across ages. CDR3 length equals 20 residues. Trimming at V came to 0 bases and at J to 4 bases, leaving 15 bases not matched to a gene. Germline CDR1 ENHRY, CDR2 SYGVKD. Using a J-beta primer mix together with a sample-barcoded 5' primer, a second PCR was run for roughly 7 to 12 cycles. MiXCR, run by TCRdb on the 5' RACE reads, gives a single entry per CDR3 protein. The repertoire holds about 580,000 distinct CDR3 sequences, with roughly 48% as singletons. This chain links TRBV10-3 with TRBJ1-2; 12 nucleotides agree with TRBD1. The specimen was blood. The source of this sequence is an elderly man in good health. Written as DNA, the CDR3 is TGTGCCATCAGTGAGTCGACTACCCCGGGACAGGGGGCGTTTCGCTATGGCTACACCTTC. It encodes CAISESTTPGQGAFRYGYTF.